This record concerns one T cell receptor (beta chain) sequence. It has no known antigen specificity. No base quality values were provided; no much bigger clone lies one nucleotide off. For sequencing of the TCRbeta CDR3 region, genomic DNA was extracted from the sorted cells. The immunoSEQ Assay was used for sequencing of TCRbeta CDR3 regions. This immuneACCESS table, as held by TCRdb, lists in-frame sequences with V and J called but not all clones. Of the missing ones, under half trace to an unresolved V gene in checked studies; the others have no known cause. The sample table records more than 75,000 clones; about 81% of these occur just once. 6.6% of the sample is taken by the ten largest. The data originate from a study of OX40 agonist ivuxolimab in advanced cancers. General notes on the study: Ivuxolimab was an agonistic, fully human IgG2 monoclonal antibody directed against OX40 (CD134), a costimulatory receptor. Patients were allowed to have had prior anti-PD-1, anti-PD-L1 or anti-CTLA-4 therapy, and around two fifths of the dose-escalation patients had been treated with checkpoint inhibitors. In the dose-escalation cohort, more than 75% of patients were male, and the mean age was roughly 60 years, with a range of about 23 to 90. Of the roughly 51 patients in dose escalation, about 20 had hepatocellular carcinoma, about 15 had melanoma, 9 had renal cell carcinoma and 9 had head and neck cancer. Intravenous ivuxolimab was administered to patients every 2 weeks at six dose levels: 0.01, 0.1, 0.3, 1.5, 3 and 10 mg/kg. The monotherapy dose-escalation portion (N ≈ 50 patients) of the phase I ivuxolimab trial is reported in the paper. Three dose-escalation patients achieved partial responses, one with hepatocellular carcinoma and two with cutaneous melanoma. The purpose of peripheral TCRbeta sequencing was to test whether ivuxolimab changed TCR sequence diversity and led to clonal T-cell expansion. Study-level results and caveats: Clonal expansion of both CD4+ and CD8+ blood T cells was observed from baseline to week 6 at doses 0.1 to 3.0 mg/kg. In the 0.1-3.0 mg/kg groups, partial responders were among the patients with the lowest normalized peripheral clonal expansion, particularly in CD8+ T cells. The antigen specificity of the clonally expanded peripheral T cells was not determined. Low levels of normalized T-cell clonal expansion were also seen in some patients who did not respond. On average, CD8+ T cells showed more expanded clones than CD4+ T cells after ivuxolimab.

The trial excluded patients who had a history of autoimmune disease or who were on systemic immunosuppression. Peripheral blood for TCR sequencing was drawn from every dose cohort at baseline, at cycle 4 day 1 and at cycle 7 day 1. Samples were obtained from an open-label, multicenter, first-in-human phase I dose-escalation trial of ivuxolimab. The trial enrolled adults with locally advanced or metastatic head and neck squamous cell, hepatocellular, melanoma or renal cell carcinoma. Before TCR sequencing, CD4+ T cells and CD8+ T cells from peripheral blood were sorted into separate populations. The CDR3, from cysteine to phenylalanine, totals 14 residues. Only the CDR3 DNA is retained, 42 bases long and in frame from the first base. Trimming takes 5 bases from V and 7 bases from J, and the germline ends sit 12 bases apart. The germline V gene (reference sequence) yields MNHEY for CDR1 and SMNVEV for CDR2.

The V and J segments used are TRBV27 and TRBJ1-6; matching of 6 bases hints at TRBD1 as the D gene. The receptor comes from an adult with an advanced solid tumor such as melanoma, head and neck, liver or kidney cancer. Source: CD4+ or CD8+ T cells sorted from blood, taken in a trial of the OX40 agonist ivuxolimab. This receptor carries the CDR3 CASSETGVNSPLHF. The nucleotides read TGTGCCAGCAGTGAGACAGGTGTCAATTCACCCCTCCACTTT.